The T cell receptor beta chain under discussion was sequenced for a study of cytomegalovirus exposure and HLA in healthy donors. Study results and limitations: It was taken for granted in presence/absence analyses that sequencing depth across donors was roughly uniform. An Asian-associated ancestry cluster reportedly showed fewer N-insertions than the roughly 600-donor mean in a later analysis.

Trimming took off 1 base at V and 5 bases at J, with 14 bases between the two ends. Germline CDR1 KGHSH, CDR2 LQKENI. The CDR3 is 15 amino acids. The PCR was carried out with 60 Vbeta primers and 13 Jbeta primers. Generated by immunoSEQ multiplex PCR, the TCRdb table keeps only in-frame clones and is missing some. The sample shows about 110,000 clones, 65% to 80% of them seen only once. A word on this clone: Its antigen is unidentified.

What was sequenced was PBMCs. The chain combines TRBV18 with TRBJ1-1; possibly TRBD1 for D (6 bases). The sequence was obtained from a male donor in good health and CMV-seropositive. This CDR3 reads CASSPLGGRGTEAFF. The CDR3 DNA reads as TGTGCCAGCTCACCACTCGGGGGGCGTGGGACTGAAGCTTTCTTT. The variable domain in full, with the rest retrieved from reference TRBV18 and TRBJ1-1, is NAGVMQNPRHLVRRRGQEARLRCSPMKGHSHVYWYRQLPEEGLKFMVYLQKENIIDESGMPKERFSAEFPKEGPSILRIQQVVRGDSAAYFCASSPLGGRGTEAFFGQGTRLTVV.